This T cell receptor beta chain was identified in a study of shared clonotypes between healthy human individuals. Study-level results: Genetic and exposure-history diversity was limited by the few donors.

Only in-frame clones appear in the TCRdb table, and some are missing; sequencing was by immunoSEQ multiplex PCR. Of about a million clones listed, roughly 80% are singletons. In germline, CDR1 is SGHRS, CDR2 YFSETQ. The CDR3 is made up of 14 amino acids. V dropped 0 bases and J dropped 4; count of bases not matched to a gene: 4. This clone was seen a few times. Antigen: not known. The sample contains more than one DNA sequence encoding this CDR3. The clonotype was recovered from a man between 18 and 35 years old in good health. The sequenced material came from memory CD4+ T cells sorted from blood. Subset: CD45RA-negative fraction. This chain links TRBV5-1 with TRBJ2-7, with 7 bases matching TRBD2. This CDR3 is CASSLGQGGYEQYF. CDR3 bases: TGCGCCAGCAGCTTGGGGCAGGGAGGGTACGAGCAGTACTTC. Variable domain in full (rest from reference TRBV5-1 and TRBJ2-7): KAGVTQTPRYLIKTRGQQVTLSCSPISGHRSVSWYQQTPGQGLQFLFEYFSETQRNKGNFPGRFSGRQFSNSRSEMNVSTLELGDSALYLCASSLGQGGYEQYFGPGTRLTVT.